The 32 T cell receptor beta chains listed next were all sequenced from one sample in a study of control samples from healthy donors and cancer patients. Assay used: immunoSEQ multiplex PCR; TCRdb lists only in-frame clones, some missing. The sample carries roughly 120,000 clones, over 75% recorded once. The sample consisted of PBMCs. These receptors all come from a woman in her sixties with lung cancer.

V and J are TRBV18 and TRBJ1-5; 8 bases agree with TRBD1. The CDR3 extends over 16 amino acids. Trimming took 6 bases from V and 3 from J; bases not matched to a gene: 10. Germline V gene data show CDR1 as KGHSH and CDR2 as LQKENI. The CDR3 sequence is CASSQMGTGTNQPQHF. The CDR3, as DNA: TGTGCCAGCTCCCAAATGGGGACAGGCACCAATCAGCCCCAGCATTTT.

The sample holds one count of this clone. The chain employs TRBV5-4 and TRBJ2-7; D may match TRBD1 or TRBD2 (5 bases each). Trimming took 5 bases from V and 0 from J, leaving 15 bases between them. The CDR3 runs 15 residues. Per germline, CDR1 SGHNT and CDR2 YYREEE (reference sequence). The CDR3 loop reads CASRPGPGFSYEQYF. CDR3 nucleotides: TGTGCCAGCAGGCCGGGACCCGGCTTCTCCTACGAGCAGTACTTC. The whole variable domain, remainder taken from reference TRBV5-4 and TRBJ2-7, is ETGVTQSPTHLIKTRGQQVTLRCSSQSGHNTVSWYQQALGQGPQFIFQYYREEENGRGNFPPRFSGLQFPNYSSELNVNALELDDSALYLCASRPGPGFSYEQYFGPGTRLTVT.

The rearrangement links TRBV3-1 (or the pseudogene TRBV3-2) to TRBJ2-1, with 8 positions matching TRBD2. Germline V lookup: CDR1 LGHDT, CDR2 YNNKEL (reference sequence). The CDR3 length is 17 residues. The ends lost 1 base at V and 5 bases at J; junction bases unmatched: 10. This CDR3 reads CASSQASWGGGNNEQFF. The CDR3 region has the DNA TGTGCCAGCAGCCAAGCCTCTTGGGGCGGGGGGAACAATGAGCAGTTCTTC.

The V gene is TRBV5-4, the J gene TRBJ2-3; D may be TRBD1 (5 bases). The CDR3 has 15 amino acids. Trimming cost V 0 bases and J 0 bases, with 8 bases left between them. Germline values: CDR1 SGHNT, CDR2 YYREEE (reference sequence). The CDR3 nucleotides are TGTGCCAGCAGCTTGGCGGCAGGGAGCACAGATACGCAGTATTTT. This gives the protein CASSLAAGSTDTQYF.

The CDR3 nucleotides read TGTGCCAGCAGCCGCCAACAGGGTACCGCTTTCTTT. Translated, it gives CASSRQQGTAFF. This chain joins TRBV3-1 (or the pseudogene TRBV3-2) and TRBJ1-1; weak D call: TRBD1 (6 bases). Trimming stripped 4 bases from V and 11 bases from J, with 14 bases between. The length of the CDR3 is 12 residues. Per the germline V gene, CDR1 is LGHDT and CDR2 is YNNKEL (reference sequence).

In its sample, this clone was seen a few times. The rearrangement joins TRBV27 to TRBJ1-1; no reliable D call. This CDR3 spans 13 amino acids. The germline CDR1 and CDR2 sequences are MNHEY and SMNVEV (reference sequence). V was pared by 2 bases and J by 4 bases, with 8 bases between. The CDR3 here is CASSLDVGTEAFF. The CDR3 DNA follows: TGTGCCAGCAGTTTAGATGTTGGCACTGAAGCTTTCTTT.

This clone has a single count. This rearrangement joins TRBV6-5 to TRBJ1-1; 11 nucleotides agree with TRBD1. Germline-derived CDR1 and CDR2 are MNHEY and SVGAGI. The J segment lost 11 bases and the V segment lost 1 base, leaving 3 bases of the junction unmatched. The CDR3 contains 13 residues. The CDR3 here is CASSYLDRGLAFF. As DNA, the CDR3 is TGTGCCAGCAGTTACTTGGACAGGGGGCTTGCTTTCTTT.

This rearrangement joins TRBV4-2 to TRBJ2-3, with 14 bases lining up with TRBD2. The J segment lost 3 bases and the V segment lost 5 bases, leaving 7 bases of the junction unmatched. CDR1 is LGHNA and CDR2 is YNFKEQ in the germline V gene. The CDR3 loop spans 17 amino acids. CDR3 amino acids: CASSFRLAGGPTDTQYF. In nucleotides, the CDR3 is TGTGCCAGCAGCTTCCGACTAGCGGGAGGGCCGACAGATACGCAGTATTTT.

The V gene is TRBV18, the J gene TRBJ1-1, with D unclear. CDR1 is KGHSH and CDR2 is LQKENI in the germline V gene. This CDR3 has 15 residues. V dropped 3 bases and J dropped 2 bases, with 13 bases sitting between them. The CDR3 DNA reads TGTGCCAGCTCACCGAGACAAGACGGAAACACTGAAGCTTTCTTT. Residues: CASSPRQDGNTEAFF.

This chain connects TRBV7-2 to TRBJ1-2; D gene uncertain. This CDR3 region has 12 residues. Germline V gives CDR1 SGHTA, CDR2 FQGNSA. The V gene lost 1 base and the J gene lost 7 bases, with 7 bases spanning the gap. The CDR3 DNA is TGTGCCAGCAGCTTAGAAGCGTTTGGCTACACCTTC. This translates into CASSLEAFGYTF.

The genes are TRBV6-5 and TRBJ2-5; D gene unclear. The CDR3 is 11 amino acids. The germline V gene encodes CDR1 MNHEY and CDR2 SVGAGI. Trimming removed 8 bases from V and 7 bases from J, with 11 bases in between. CDR3 sequence: CASLLSGTQYF. DNA for the CDR3: TGTGCCAGCCTTCTTAGTGGGACCCAGTACTTC.

The gene calls are TRBV9 and TRBJ2-3, with 12 nucleotides matching TRBD2. The V gene end was trimmed by 3 bases and the J gene end by 2 bases; junction bases not matched to a gene: 4. The length of the CDR3 is 16 residues. Germline CDR1 SGDLS, CDR2 YYNGEE. As DNA, the CDR3 is TGTGCCAGCAGCGGGGGGACTAGCGGGTACACAGATACGCAGTATTTT. As protein: CASSGGTSGYTDTQYF.

This clone has only one observation. V is TRBV6-6 and J is TRBJ2-7; weak D call: TRBD1 (5 bases). V was clipped by 2 bases and J by 3 bases, with 14 bases between them. This CDR3 has 15 residues. Germline V lookup: CDR1 MNHNY, CDR2 SVGAGI (reference sequence). CDR3 region: CASSYLSQGGYEQYF. CDR3 sequence (DNA): TGTGCCAGCAGTTACCTGTCTCAGGGCGGCTACGAGCAGTACTTC.

This chain joins TRBV29-1 and TRBJ2-1, with 12 bases lining up with TRBD2. The germline V gene encodes CDR1 SQVTM and CDR2 ANQGSEA. The CDR3 covers 16 residues. The ends lost 4 bases at V and 10 bases at J; junction bases unmatched: 14. CDR3 DNA: TGCAGCGTTGCCCACCCTTCTAGCGGGGGGGCGAGAGAGCAGTTCTTC. This gives the protein CSVAHPSSGGAREQFF.

This clone was counted only a few times. V gene TRBV7-2 combines with J gene TRBJ2-5; D remains unclear. Germline loops: CDR1 SGHTA, CDR2 FQGNSA. The CDR3 sequence is 13 residues long. Trimming took 5 bases from V and 4 from J, leaving 11 bases between them. The CDR3 loop reads CASSPPTIETQYF. CDR3 nucleotides: TGTGCCAGCAGCCCCCCCACCATAGAGACCCAGTACTTC. Full variable domain (outside the CDR3, taken from reference TRBV7-2 and TRBJ2-5): GAGVSQSPSNKVTEKGKDVELRCDPISGHTALYWYRQSLGQGLEFLIYFQGNSAPDKSGLPSDRFSAERTGGSVSTLTIQRTQQEDSAVYLCASSPPTIETQYFGPGTRLLVL.

The chain couples TRBV6-5 to TRBJ2-7; 7 nucleotides align to TRBD2. Trimming at V came to 7 bases and at J to 7 bases, leaving 13 bases not matched to a gene. CDR1 and CDR2 from the germline V gene are MNHEY and SVGAGI. The CDR3 is 14 residues long. This CDR3 reads CASKEAGDLREQYF. CDR3 DNA: TGTGCCAGCAAAGAGGCGGGGGATCTTAGGGAGCAGTACTTC.

This clone has a single count. The J gene is TRBJ1-1, the V gene TRBV2, with D tentatively TRBD1 (6 bases). Trimming left V 7 bases short and J 0 bases short, with 12 bases between. From germline, CDR1 is SNHLY and CDR2 FYNNEI. The CDR3 is 14 amino acids. The CDR3 sequence is CASKSTGMNTEAFF. The CDR3 coding sequence is TGTGCCAGCAAATCAACAGGGATGAACACTGAAGCTTTCTTT. The variable domain in full, completed from reference TRBV2 and TRBJ1-1, reads EPEVTQTPSHQVTQMGQEVILRCVPISNHLYFYWYRQILGQKVEFLVSFYNNEISEKSEIFDDQFSVERPDGSNFTLKIRSTKLEDSAMYFCASKSTGMNTEAFFGQGTRLTVV.

V is TRBV19 and J is TRBJ1-1; D ambiguous. Trimming took off 4 bases at V and 6 bases at J, with 15 bases between the two ends. CDR3 size: 14 residues. Germline loops: CDR1 LNHDA, CDR2 SQIVND (reference sequence). The CDR3 nucleotides are TGTGCCAGTAGTACAACGAAGGCGTCCGCTGAAGCTTTCTTT. Translated, it gives CASSTTKASAEAFF.

The chain joins TRBV10-3 to TRBJ1-1; 7 bases are a match to TRBD1. J gave up 1 base and V 4 bases, and 3 bases lay outside the gene matches. Germline V gene lookup returns CDR1 ENHRY and CDR2 SYGVKD. This CDR3 is 14 amino acids long. The CDR3: CAISAQGGNTEAFF. CDR3 in DNA: TGTGCCATCAGTGCTCAGGGGGGGAACACTGAAGCTTTCTTT.

CDR3 loop: CASSLTDTQYF. The CDR3 DNA sequence: TGTGCCAGCAGTTTAACAGATACGCAGTATTTT. This sequence joins TRBV11-3 and TRBJ2-3, with no clear D. V lost 6 bases and J lost 3, with 4 bases in between. Looked up from germline, CDR1 is SGHNT and CDR2 is YENEEA. CDR3 length equals 11 residues.

V usage is TRBV3-1 (or the pseudogene TRBV3-2) and J usage is TRBJ1-3; D may be TRBD1 (5 bases). This CDR3 is built from 16 residues. Trimming shortened V by 3 bases and J by 2 bases, and 14 bases separated the two germline ends. Germline-derived CDR1 and CDR2 are LGHDT and YNNKEL (reference sequence). The DNA of the CDR3 is TGTGCCAGCAGCCAGCAGAAAGGGGTCGCTGGAAACACCATATATTTT. This codes for CASSQQKGVAGNTIYF.

The rearrangement uses TRBV6-2 or TRBV6-3 and TRBJ2-7, with 7 bases that match TRBD1. J was trimmed by 3 bases and V by 6 bases; bases with no gene match: 11. The germline CDR1 and CDR2 sequences are MNHEY and SVGEGT. The CDR3 runs to 15 residues. In nucleotides, the CDR3 is TGTGCCAGCAGCTCGGGACAGCCCAGGGGCTACGAGCAGTACTTC. This translates into CASSSGQPRGYEQYF.

The chain is built from TRBV2 and TRBJ2-5; a weak D match, TRBD2 (5 bases). Trimming took off 6 bases at V and 5 bases at J, with 16 bases between the two ends. Germline V gene sequence: CDR1 SNHLY, CDR2 FYNNEI. The length of the CDR3 is 14 residues. CDR3 region: CASRWGSVGETQYF. The CDR3 DNA reads as TGTGCCAGCAGGTGGGGTAGCGTTGGGGAGACCCAGTACTTC.

The CDR3 DNA is TGTGCCAGCAGTCTCGGACAGGGGGCGGGAAACACTGAAGCTTTCTTT. It codes for CASSLGQGAGNTEAFF. V is TRBV27 and J is TRBJ1-1; 11 bases are shared with TRBD1. Germline V gives CDR1 MNHEY, CDR2 SMNVEV (reference sequence). The CDR3 contains 16 residues. J gave up 2 bases and V 5 bases, and 7 bases lay outside the gene matches.

This chain connects TRBV18 to TRBJ2-5; D unclear. CDR1 KGHSH and CDR2 LQKENI come from the germline V gene. This CDR3 contains 13 residues. V was trimmed by 2 bases and J by 5 bases, leaving 9 bases between them. CDR3 nucleotide sequence: TGTGCCAGCTCACCAAAGCGTTTGGAGACCCAGTACTTC. Translation: CASSPKRLETQYF.

The chain uses TRBV6-5 and TRBJ2-2; 7 bases map to TRBD1. This CDR3 contains 15 residues. Trimming took 4 bases from V and 3 from J; bases not matched to a gene: 5. CDR1 MNHEY and CDR2 SVGAGI come from the germline V gene. This CDR3 is CASSLDRADTGELFF. In nucleotides, the CDR3 is TGTGCCAGCAGTTTAGACAGGGCCGACACCGGGGAGCTGTTTTTT.

Only a few counts were recorded for this clone. J is TRBJ2-1 and V is TRBV5-6; 9 nucleotides agree with TRBD2. The CDR3 has 16 amino acids. Germline loops: CDR1 SGHDT, CDR2 YYEEEE. Trimming cost V 3 bases and J 7 bases; bases outside gene matches: 11. CDR3 sequence: CASSSRYGGRENEQFF. Here the CDR3 DNA reads TGTGCCAGCAGCTCGAGGTACGGCGGGAGGGAGAATGAGCAGTTCTTC.

The gene calls are TRBV18 and TRBJ2-3, with D uncertain. Germline CDR1 is KGHSH and CDR2 is LQKENI. This CDR3 region has 13 residues. The germline V and J ends were trimmed by 4 bases and 6 bases, with 11 bases remaining between them. CDR3 coding DNA: TGTGCCAGCTCACTTACCTTTTCGGATACGCAGTATTTT. Its translation: CASSLTFSDTQYF. Combining the CDR3 with reference TRBV18 and TRBJ2-3 gives the whole variable domain NAGVMQNPRHLVRRRGQEARLRCSPMKGHSHVYWYRQLPEEGLKFMVYLQKENIIDESGMPKERFSAEFPKEGPSILRIQQVVRGDSAAYFCASSLTFSDTQYFGPGTRLTVL.

The V gene is TRBV7-8, the J gene TRBJ1-2; maybe TRBD1 (5 bases). Germline CDR1 SGHVS, CDR2 FQNEAQ. With 5 bases removed from V and 6 bases from J, the gap between germline ends came to 16 bases. The CDR3 loop spans 14 amino acids. This chain's CDR3 is CASSNQGSIDGYTF. The CDR3, as DNA: TGTGCCAGCAGCAACCAGGGATCTATTGATGGCTACACCTTC.

The CDR3 loop reads CASSRDRNTEAFF. In nucleotides, the CDR3 is TGTGCCAGCAGCCGTGACAGGAACACTGAAGCTTTCTTT. The chain recombines TRBV6-5 with TRBJ1-1; D possibly corresponds to TRBD1 (5 bases). The CDR3 sequence is 13 residues long. CDR1 MNHEY and CDR2 SVGAGI come from the germline V gene. Trimming removed 6 bases from V and 1 base from J, with 9 bases in between.

This clone occurred a few times. This rearrangement joins TRBV6-5 to TRBJ1-5, with 9 nucleotides matching TRBD1. CDR3 length: 13 amino acids. CDR1 and CDR2 (germline): MNHEY, SVGAGI. V was pared by 9 bases and J by 4 bases, with 4 bases of the junction left unmatched. The CDR3 loop is CASGDRENQPQHF. CDR3 nucleotide sequence: TGTGCCAGTGGGGACAGGGAGAATCAGCCCCAGCATTTT.

This clone was observed once. This chain uses TRBV2 with TRBJ2-3, with D tentatively TRBD1 or TRBD2 (5 bases each). V lost 6 bases to trimming and J lost 3 bases, with 10 bases between them. CDR3 length equals 13 residues. From germline, CDR1 is SNHLY and CDR2 FYNNEI. The CDR3 coding sequence is TGTGCCAGCAGGGGGGACGGTACAGATACGCAGTATTTT. It encodes CASRGDGTDTQYF.